This entry lists 28 T cell receptor beta chains sequenced from one sample in a study of beta chain features in type 1 diabetes. Whole-study findings and limits: In all four CD4+ subsets, TCRB CDR3 length was significantly, moderately reduced in type 1 diabetes.

No cognate antigen is known for these TCRs. What was sequenced were expressed TCRB transcripts, since all of the isolated RNA had been reverse transcribed. Clones were read by immunoSEQ multiplex PCR, and TCRdb kept only the in-frame ones, dropping some. Among roughly 70,000 clones listed, roughly 49% were seen once. Source material: central memory CD4+ T cells from blood. The source is a man aged 30 to 45 with type 1 diabetes.

This clone appeared a few times. The chain uses TRBV5-4 and TRBJ1-1, with D perhaps TRBD1 (6 bases). Germline values: CDR1 SGHNT, CDR2 YYREEE (reference sequence). Trimming took 9 bases from V and 4 from J, leaving 13 bases between them. The CDR3 is 12 amino acids. CDR3 sequence reads: CATQDRTTEAFF. CDR3 nucleotide sequence: TGTGCCACCCAGGACAGAACCACTGAAGCTTTCTTT.

The chain uses TRBV6-5 and TRBJ2-7; TRBD1 matches at 9 bases. The V segment lost 0 bases and the J segment 2 bases; nucleotides outside the gene matches: 2. Per germline, CDR1 MNHEY and CDR2 SVGAGI. This CDR3 contains 15 residues. The CDR3 DNA follows: TGTGCCAGCAGTTACTCCAGACAGGGGGCCTACGAGCAGTACTTC. It is translated as CASSYSRQGAYEQYF.

This clone was detected a few times. This CDR3 reads CASSPGLAVPDTQYF. The CDR3 nucleotides read TGTGCCAGCAGCCCGGGACTAGCGGTTCCAGATACGCAGTATTTT. J is TRBJ2-3 and V is TRBV5-4; 11 bases agree with TRBD2. The V segment lost 4 bases and the J segment 4 bases; nucleotides outside the gene matches: 5. This CDR3 is built from 15 residues. Germline CDR1 is SGHNT and CDR2 is YYREEE (reference sequence).

The sample holds a few counts of this clone. The chain is built from TRBV28 and TRBJ2-2, with 9 bases matching TRBD2. CDR1 MDHEN and CDR2 SYDVKM come from the germline V gene. V shed 8 bases and J 8 bases; nucleotides not matched to a gene: 18. The CDR3 contains 17 residues. CDR3 amino acids: CASGFGAGGVNRGELFF. Here the CDR3 DNA reads TGTGCCAGCGGATTTGGAGCGGGGGGTGTGAATCGTGGGGAGCTGTTTTTT.

A word on this clone: One end of the junction fails to match germline, which may point to a read error. The genes are TRBV27 and TRBJ2-5; the D gene is possibly TRBD1 (6 bases). This CDR3 is 14 amino acids long. Germline CDR1 and CDR2: MNHEY and SMNVEV (reference sequence). This CDR3 is CASSLQSRGEAQYF. Written as DNA, the CDR3 is TGTGCCAGCAGTTTACAGAGCAGGGGAGAGGCCCAGTACTTC.

The chain is built from TRBV6-6 and TRBJ2-6, with D possibly being TRBD1 (5 bases). Germline V gene data show CDR1 as MNHNY and CDR2 as SVGAGI (reference sequence). The length of the CDR3 is 15 residues. V lost 7 bases to trimming and J lost 0 bases, with 10 bases between them. The CDR3 loop is CASNPGHSGANVLTF. DNA of the CDR3: TGTGCCAGCAACCCAGGGCACTCTGGGGCCAACGTCCTGACTTTC.

V usage is TRBV7-2 and J usage is TRBJ2-1, with unresolved D. Trimming pared 0 bases from V and 5 bases from J, leaving 5 bases between. Germline loops: CDR1 SGHTA, CDR2 FQGNSA. The CDR3 covers 13 residues. CDR3 bases: TGTGCCAGCAGCTTAGCACTCCACAATGAGCAGTTCTTC. Encoded protein: CASSLALHNEQFF.

The CDR3 coding sequence is TGCAGCGGATATCTAGCGGGAGACTCCCGGAGATCCCTAAACAATGAGCAGTTCTTC. Translated, it gives CSGYLAGDSRRSLNNEQFF. This sequence joins TRBV29-1 and TRBJ2-1, with 10 positions matching TRBD2. Germline assignment: CDR1 SQVTM and CDR2 ANQGSEA. The CDR3 is made up of 19 amino acids. J lost 5 bases, V lost 7 bases, and 23 bases had no gene match.

There are a few counts of this clone. The chain recombines TRBV4-1 with TRBJ1-6, with D possibly matching TRBD1 (6 bases). The V gene lost 1 base and the J gene lost 16 bases, with 17 bases spanning the gap. This CDR3 contains 14 residues. CDR1 and CDR2 from the germline V gene are MGHRA and YSYEKL. This CDR3 is CASSQGEGGQYLHF. The CDR3 region has the DNA TGCGCCAGCAGCCAAGGAGAAGGAGGACAGTATCTCCACTTT.

The V and J genes are TRBV28 and TRBJ1-2, with D possibly matching TRBD1 (5 bases). The CDR3 consists of 10 residues. The germline V and J ends were trimmed by 8 bases and 6 bases, with 7 bases remaining between them. In germline, CDR1 is MDHEN, CDR2 SYDVKM. Here the CDR3 DNA reads TGTGCCAGCGGGGCGGATGGCTACACCTTC. Translating it yields CASGADGYTF.

This clone was seen a few times. V and J are TRBV10-3 and TRBJ2-3, with D tentatively TRBD2 (6 bases). V was trimmed by 7 bases and J by 5 bases, leaving 16 bases between them. CDR1 and CDR2 (germline): ENHRY, SYGVKD. CDR3 length equals 14 residues. The CDR3 here is CAITPGHGGDTQYF. Written as DNA, the CDR3 is TGTGCCATCACCCCCGGACACGGGGGAGATACGCAGTATTTT.

This chain joins TRBV2 and TRBJ2-7; maybe TRBD2 (5 bases). CDR1 is SNHLY, CDR2 FYNNEI, per germline. Trimming shortened V by 1 base and J by 4 bases, and 14 bases separated the two germline ends. This CDR3 region has 15 residues. The CDR3 reads CASSEERGFSYEQYF. The CDR3, as DNA: TGTGCCAGCAGTGAAGAACGAGGGTTCTCTTACGAGCAGTACTTC.

V gene TRBV7-8 combines with J gene TRBJ2-7, with 12 bases fitting TRBD2. Germline-derived CDR1 and CDR2 are SGHVS and FQNEAQ. V was pared by 0 bases and J by 3 bases, with 3 bases of the junction left unmatched. CDR3 length equals 16 residues. CDR3 amino acids: CASSLAGTSGYYEQYF. In DNA form, the CDR3 reads TGTGCCAGCAGCTTAGCGGGGACTAGCGGGTACTACGAGCAGTACTTC.

This chain joins TRBV5-1 and TRBJ2-7; the match to TRBD1 covers 8 bases. CDR1 SGHRS and CDR2 YFSETQ come from the germline V gene. The junction had 5 bases not matched to a gene; V was cut back by 4 bases and J by 2 bases. The CDR3 is 14 amino acids. CDR3 loop: CASSNGQGPYEQYF. The CDR3 DNA follows: TGCGCCAGCAGCAATGGACAGGGACCCTACGAGCAGTACTTC.

The CDR3 nucleotides are TGTGCCAGCAGCCAAGCACTAGCGGGTGGCACAGATACGCAGTATTTT. Residues: CASSQALAGGTDTQYF. V gene TRBV4-2 combines with J gene TRBJ2-3; 9 positions agree with TRBD2. This CDR3 region has 16 residues. Per germline, CDR1 LGHNA and CDR2 YNFKEQ. V lost 1 base to trimming and J lost 1 base; unmatched junction nucleotides: 3.

The CDR3 DNA reads as TGTGCCAGCAGCACTCTTTTCTCCTACGAGCAGTACTTC. Protein sequence: CASSTLFSYEQYF. This rearrangement joins TRBV21-1 to TRBJ2-7; TRBD2, the table's D call, was not compared with the DNA. TRBV21-1 is listed as a pseudogene. The CDR3 is 13 residues long.

The V gene is TRBV11-3, the J gene TRBJ2-3; 12 positions match TRBD2. V was pared by 6 bases and J by 7 bases, with 8 bases of the junction left unmatched. CDR1 is SGHNT and CDR2 is YENEEA in the germline V gene. The CDR3 runs 15 residues. The CDR3 is CASSPGLAGRNTQYF. In DNA form, the CDR3 reads TGTGCCAGCAGTCCAGGACTAGCGGGGAGGAATACGCAGTATTTT.

Only a few counts were recorded for this clone. J is TRBJ2-2 and V is TRBV6-1, with a tentative D call TRBD2 (5 bases). The V gene's germline CDR1 is MNHNS and CDR2 SASEGT. This CDR3 spans 13 amino acids. The V end lost 2 bases, the J end lost 6 bases, and 7 bases lay between the germline ends. Here the CDR3 reads CASSEHSAGELFF. CDR3 nucleotide sequence: TGTGCCAGCAGTGAACATAGCGCCGGGGAGCTGTTTTTT.

V gene TRBV29-1 combines with J gene TRBJ2-7, with 12 bases lining up with TRBD1. V trimming: 1 base; J trimming: 3 bases; junction bases outside the gene matches: 7. CDR3 length equals 16 residues. CDR1 SQVTM and CDR2 ANQGSEA come from the germline V gene. As DNA, the CDR3 is TGCAGCGTTGAAGGCGGGGGGACAGGGGGCGTCTACGAGCAGTACTTC. Its translation is CSVEGGGTGGVYEQYF.

The chain carries TRBV28 and TRBJ2-1; 15 positions match TRBD2. CDR1 MDHEN and CDR2 SYDVKM come from the germline V gene. This CDR3 has 18 amino acids. V lost 7 bases, J lost 4 bases, and 11 bases stayed unmatched. CDR3 protein: CASIPGLAGGSPYNEQFF. In nucleotides, the CDR3 is TGTGCCAGCATCCCGGGACTAGCGGGAGGTTCCCCTTACAATGAGCAGTTCTTC.

The V call is TRBV2, the J call TRBJ1-1; 8 bases align to TRBD1. J lost 1 base, V lost 7 bases, and 5 bases had no gene match. The CDR3 totals 14 residues. Germline loops: CDR1 SNHLY, CDR2 FYNNEI. In DNA, the CDR3 is TGTGCCAGCATCGCACAGGGGGGGAACACTGAAGCTTTCTTT. Translating it yields CASIAQGGNTEAFF.

This CDR3 reads CASSGDRGHYEQYF. DNA of the CDR3: TGCGCCAGCAGCGGGGACAGGGGACACTACGAGCAGTACTTC. The J gene is TRBJ2-5, the V gene TRBV5-1; 10 bases are a match to TRBD1. Matching the DNA end better, TRBJ2-7 makes the J call doubtful. Germline assignment: CDR1 SGHRS and CDR2 YFSETQ. The CDR3 extends over 14 amino acids.

Only a few counts were recorded for this clone. The J gene is TRBJ1-2, the V gene TRBV11-2; D call uncertain. The length of the CDR3 is 14 residues. Germline V lookup: CDR1 SGHAT, CDR2 FQNNGV. V shed 1 base and J shed 2 bases, with 8 bases lying between them. CDR3 protein: CASSLATENYGYTF. The CDR3 nucleotides read TGTGCCAGCAGCTTAGCTACTGAAAACTATGGCTACACCTTC.

This clone has just a few counts. The rearrangement joins TRBV19 to TRBJ2-3, with 9 bases aligning to TRBD1. Germline CDR1 reads LNHDA; CDR2 reads SQIVND (reference sequence). The CDR3 has 16 residues. V lost 4 bases to trimming and J lost 1 base; unmatched junction nucleotides: 6. CDR3 sequence reads: CASSKGQGSGTDTQYF. The CDR3 DNA follows: TGTGCCAGTAGTAAGGGACAGGGCTCGGGCACAGATACGCAGTATTTT.

The rearrangement links TRBV5-5 to TRBJ2-3; TRBD2 agrees at 7 bases. The V segment lost 4 bases and the J segment 0 bases; nucleotides outside the gene matches: 8. The CDR3 runs to 16 residues. CDR1 is SGHKS and CDR2 is YYEKEE in the germline V gene (reference sequence). The CDR3, as DNA: TGTGCCAGCAGCGCGGGGGTGGGTCTCAGCACAGATACGCAGTATTTT. Translated: CASSAGVGLSTDTQYF.

V and J are TRBV2 and TRBJ2-1, with D perhaps TRBD2 (6 bases). Looked up from germline, CDR1 is SNHLY and CDR2 is FYNNEI. Trimming removed 7 bases at V and 6 bases at J, with 16 bases between. The CDR3 runs 14 residues. The DNA for the CDR3 is TGTGCCAGCACCAGGGAGGCGGGGAGCAATGAGCAGTTCTTC. It is translated as CASTREAGSNEQFF.

The genes are TRBV21-1 and TRBJ1-5. TRBV21-1 is tagged as a pseudogene. The CDR3 loop spans 13 amino acids. The CDR3 reads CASSMSGFLPQHF. CDR3 DNA: TGTGCCAGCAGCATGTCGGGGTTCCTGCCCCAGCATTTT.

The J gene is TRBJ2-1, the V gene TRBV5-1; TRBD2 is a possible D gene (5 bases). The CDR3 runs to 16 residues. Trimming pared 0 bases from V and 7 bases from J, leaving 17 bases between. Germline CDR1 reads SGHRS; CDR2 reads YFSETQ. The CDR3 sequence: CASSLAPGYSRNEQFF. The CDR3 bases are TGCGCCAGCAGCTTGGCCCCGGGGTACTCCCGGAATGAGCAGTTCTTC.